This entry is about one TCR beta chain. Individuals drawn from 24 US areas were about 18 to 95 years old. Cohort assignment relied on participant-reported clinical history. Participants classified as exposed had met a COVID-19 case within 2 weeks before study entry. The trim removed 3 bases at V and 2 bases at J, leaving 3 bases unmatched. This CDR3 spans 14 amino acids. Germline V gives CDR1 SGDLS, CDR2 YYNGEE. This sample is drawn from a study of blood T cell repertoires in COVID-19. Using immunoSEQ multiplex PCR, the repertoire was profiled, and TCRdb retains in-frame clones only, with some absent. The table shows 350,000 to 450,000 clones, with roughly 92% occurring only once.

This TCR was sampled from a woman in her forties who had been exposed to COVID-19. The sample taken for sequencing was PBMCs or T cells enriched from blood (not recorded which). This chain links TRBV9 with TRBJ2-7; 9 bases line up with TRBD2. The CDR3 reads CASSGLAGTYEQYF. The CDR3 DNA is TGTGCCAGCAGCGGTCTAGCGGGAACCTACGAGCAGTACTTC. The full variable domain, with the rest looked up from reference TRBV9 and TRBJ2-7, is DSGVTQTPKHLITATGQRVTLRCSPRSGDLSVYWYQQSLDQGLQFLIQYYNGEERAKGNILERFSAQQFPDLHSELNLSSLELGDSALYFCASSGLAGTYEQYFGPGTRLTVT.